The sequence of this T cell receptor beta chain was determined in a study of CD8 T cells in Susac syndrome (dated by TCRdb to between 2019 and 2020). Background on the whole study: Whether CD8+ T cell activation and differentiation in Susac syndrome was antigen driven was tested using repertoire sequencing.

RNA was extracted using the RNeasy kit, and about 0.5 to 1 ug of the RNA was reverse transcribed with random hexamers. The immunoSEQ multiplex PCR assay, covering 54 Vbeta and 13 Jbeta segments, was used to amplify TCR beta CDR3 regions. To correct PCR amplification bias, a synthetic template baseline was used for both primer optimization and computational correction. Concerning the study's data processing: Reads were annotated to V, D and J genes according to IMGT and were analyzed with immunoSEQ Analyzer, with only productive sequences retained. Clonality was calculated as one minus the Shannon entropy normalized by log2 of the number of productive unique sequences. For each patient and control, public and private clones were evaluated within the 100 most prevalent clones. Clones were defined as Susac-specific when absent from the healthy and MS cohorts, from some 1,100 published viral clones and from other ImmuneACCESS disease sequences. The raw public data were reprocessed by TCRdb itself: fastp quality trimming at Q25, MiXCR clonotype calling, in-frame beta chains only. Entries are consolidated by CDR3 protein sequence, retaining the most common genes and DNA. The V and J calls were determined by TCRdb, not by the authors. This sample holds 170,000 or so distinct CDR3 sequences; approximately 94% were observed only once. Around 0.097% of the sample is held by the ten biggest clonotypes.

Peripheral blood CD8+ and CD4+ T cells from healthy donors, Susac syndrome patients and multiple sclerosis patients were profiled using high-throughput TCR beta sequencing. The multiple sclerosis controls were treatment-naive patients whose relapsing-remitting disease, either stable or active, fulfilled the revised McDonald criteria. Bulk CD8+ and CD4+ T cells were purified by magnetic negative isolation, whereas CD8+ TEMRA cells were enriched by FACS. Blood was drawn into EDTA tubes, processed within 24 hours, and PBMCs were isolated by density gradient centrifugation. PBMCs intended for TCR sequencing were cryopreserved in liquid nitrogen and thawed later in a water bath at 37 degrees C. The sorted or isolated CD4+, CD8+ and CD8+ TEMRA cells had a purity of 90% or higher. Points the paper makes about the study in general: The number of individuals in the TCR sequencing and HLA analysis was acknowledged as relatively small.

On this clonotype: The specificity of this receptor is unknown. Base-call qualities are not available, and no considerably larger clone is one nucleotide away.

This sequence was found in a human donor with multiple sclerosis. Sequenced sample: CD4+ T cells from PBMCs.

The nucleotides are TGCGCCAGCAGCTTGGAGGCACGCACCATCCAAGAGACCCAGTACTTC. The encoded protein is CASSLEARTIQETQYF. The rearrangement joined TRBV5-1 to TRBJ2-5, with an unclear D gene assignment. The junction carries 13 bases between V and J, which are trimmed by 0 bases and 1 base respectively. Reading from cysteine to phenylalanine, the CDR3 counts 16 amino acids. The retained sequence is limited to the CDR3, 48 bases, with the frame set at the first base. Reading the germline V gene gives CDR1 SGHRS and CDR2 YFSETQ.